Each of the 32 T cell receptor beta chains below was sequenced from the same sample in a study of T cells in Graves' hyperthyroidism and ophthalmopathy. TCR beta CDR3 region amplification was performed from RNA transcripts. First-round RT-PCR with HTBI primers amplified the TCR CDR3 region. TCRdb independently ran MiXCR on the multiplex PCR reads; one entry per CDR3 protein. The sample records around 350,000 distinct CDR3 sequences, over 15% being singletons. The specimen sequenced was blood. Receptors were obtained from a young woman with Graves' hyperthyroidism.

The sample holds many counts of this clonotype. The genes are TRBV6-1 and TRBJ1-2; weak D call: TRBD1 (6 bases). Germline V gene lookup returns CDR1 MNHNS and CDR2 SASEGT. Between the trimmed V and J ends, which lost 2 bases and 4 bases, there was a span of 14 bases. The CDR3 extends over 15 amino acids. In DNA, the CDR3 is TGTGCCAGCAGTGAATTCAGGACAGAGCTCTATGGCTACACCTTC. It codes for CASSEFRTELYGYTF.

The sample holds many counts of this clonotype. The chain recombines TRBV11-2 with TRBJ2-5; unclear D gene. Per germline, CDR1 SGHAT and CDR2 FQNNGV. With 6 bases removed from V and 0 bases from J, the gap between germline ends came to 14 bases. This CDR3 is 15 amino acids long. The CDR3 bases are TGTGCCAGCAGTCGGAGTTGGAGCGACCAAGAGACCCAGTACTTC. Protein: CASSRSWSDQETQYF.

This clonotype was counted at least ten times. CDR3 nucleotide sequence: TGTGCCAGCAGTTACTCGATGTCCCGTGGCGGGGGCCTCAGAGAGACCCAGTACTTC. Its translation: CASSYSMSRGGGLRETQYF. The V call is TRBV6-2 or TRBV6-3, the J call TRBJ2-5; D possibly corresponds to TRBD2 (7 bases). The V end was cut by 0 bases, the J end by 4 bases, with 24 bases between. The CDR3 is 19 amino acids. CDR1 and CDR2 from the germline V gene are MNHEY and SVGEGT.

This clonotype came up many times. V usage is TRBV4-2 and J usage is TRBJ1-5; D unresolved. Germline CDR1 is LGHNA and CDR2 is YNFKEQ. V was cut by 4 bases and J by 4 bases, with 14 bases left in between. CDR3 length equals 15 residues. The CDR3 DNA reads TGTGCCAGCAGCCGATTATCGGGCGGGAATCAGCCCCAGCATTTT. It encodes CASSRLSGGNQPQHF.

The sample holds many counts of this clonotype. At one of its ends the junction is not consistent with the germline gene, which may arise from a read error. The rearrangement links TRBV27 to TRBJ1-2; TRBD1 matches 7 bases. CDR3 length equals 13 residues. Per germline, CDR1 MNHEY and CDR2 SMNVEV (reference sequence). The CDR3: CAGSLTGNYGYTF. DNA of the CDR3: TGTGCCGGCAGTTTGACAGGGAACTATGGCTACACCTTC.

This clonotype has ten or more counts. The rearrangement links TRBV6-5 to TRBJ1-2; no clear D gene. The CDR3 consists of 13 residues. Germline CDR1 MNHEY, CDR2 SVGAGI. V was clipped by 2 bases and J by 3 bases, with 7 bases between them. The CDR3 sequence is CASSYGRYYGYTF. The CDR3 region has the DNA TGTGCCAGCAGTTACGGCAGGTACTATGGCTACACCTTC.

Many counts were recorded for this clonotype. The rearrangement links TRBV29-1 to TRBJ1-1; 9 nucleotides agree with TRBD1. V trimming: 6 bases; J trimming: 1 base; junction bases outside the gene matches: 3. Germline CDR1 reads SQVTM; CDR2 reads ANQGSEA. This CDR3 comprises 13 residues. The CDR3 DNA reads TGCAGCGTACCGGGACAGGGGAACACTGAAGCTTTCTTT. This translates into CSVPGQGNTEAFF.

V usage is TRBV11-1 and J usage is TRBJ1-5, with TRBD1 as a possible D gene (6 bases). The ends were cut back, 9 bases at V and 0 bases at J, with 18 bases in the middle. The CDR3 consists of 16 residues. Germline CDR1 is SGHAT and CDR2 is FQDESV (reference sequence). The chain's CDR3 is CASGPGGGISNQPQHF. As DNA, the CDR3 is TGTGCCAGTGGGCCTGGGGGCGGAATTAGCAATCAGCCCCAGCATTTT.

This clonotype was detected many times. CDR3 protein: CASSEELGQGYEQFF. The CDR3 nucleotides read TGTGCCAGCAGTGAAGAATTAGGACAGGGCTATGAGCAGTTCTTC. This chain links TRBV6-1 with TRBJ2-1, with 8 bases aligning to TRBD1. V shed 1 base, J shed 8 bases, and the junction held 7 bases outside the gene matches. This CDR3 is 15 amino acids long. Germline V CDR1 and CDR2: MNHNS, SASEGT.

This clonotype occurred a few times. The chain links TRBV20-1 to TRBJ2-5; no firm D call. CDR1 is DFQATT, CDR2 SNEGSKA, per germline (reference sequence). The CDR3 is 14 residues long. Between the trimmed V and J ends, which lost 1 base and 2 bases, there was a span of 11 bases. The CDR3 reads CSARGVVVQETQYF. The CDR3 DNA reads TGCAGTGCTAGAGGGGTGGTAGTGCAAGAGACCCAGTACTTC.

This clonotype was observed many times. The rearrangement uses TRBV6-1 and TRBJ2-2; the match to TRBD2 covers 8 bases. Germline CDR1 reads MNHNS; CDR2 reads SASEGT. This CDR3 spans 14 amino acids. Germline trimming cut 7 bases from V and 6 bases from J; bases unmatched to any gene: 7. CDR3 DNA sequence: TGTGCCAGCACCTTCGGGGGGGCGGCCGGGGAGCTGTTTTTT. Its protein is CASTFGGAAGELFF.

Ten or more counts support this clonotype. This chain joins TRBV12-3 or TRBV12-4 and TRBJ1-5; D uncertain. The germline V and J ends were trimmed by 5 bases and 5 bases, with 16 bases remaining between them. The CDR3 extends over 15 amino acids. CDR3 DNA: TGTGCCAGCAGTCCTACCGGGTCCCCCCATCAGCCCCAGCATTTT. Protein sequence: CASSPTGSPHQPQHF.

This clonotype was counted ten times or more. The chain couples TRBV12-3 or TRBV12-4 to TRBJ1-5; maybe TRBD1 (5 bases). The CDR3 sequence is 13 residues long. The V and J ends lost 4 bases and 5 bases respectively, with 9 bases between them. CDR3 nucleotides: TGTGCCAGCAGTTCCCTCAGGGATCAGCCCCAGCATTTT. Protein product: CASSSLRDQPQHF.

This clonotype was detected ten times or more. CDR3 coding DNA: TGTGCCAGCAGGATTGAGAACGAAGAGACCCAGTACTTC. As protein: CASRIENEETQYF. The gene calls are TRBV7-9 and TRBJ2-5, with D uncertain. Germline CDR1 reads SEHNR; CDR2 reads FQNEAQ (reference sequence). V was pared by 6 bases and J by 3 bases, with 11 bases between. CDR3 length: 13 residues.

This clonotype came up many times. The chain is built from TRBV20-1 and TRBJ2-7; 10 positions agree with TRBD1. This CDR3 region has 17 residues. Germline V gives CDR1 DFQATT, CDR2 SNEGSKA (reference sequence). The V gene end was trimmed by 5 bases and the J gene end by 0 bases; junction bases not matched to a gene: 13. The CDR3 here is CSACSGTGDPISYEQYF. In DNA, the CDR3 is TGCAGTGCTTGTTCCGGGACAGGGGACCCGATCTCCTACGAGCAGTACTTC.

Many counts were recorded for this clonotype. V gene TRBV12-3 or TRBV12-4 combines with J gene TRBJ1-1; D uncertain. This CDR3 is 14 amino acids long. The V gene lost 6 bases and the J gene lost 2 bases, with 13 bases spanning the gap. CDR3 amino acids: CASSQGRLNTEAFF. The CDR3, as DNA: TGTGCCAGCAGCCAAGGGCGGCTTAACACTGAAGCTTTCTTT.

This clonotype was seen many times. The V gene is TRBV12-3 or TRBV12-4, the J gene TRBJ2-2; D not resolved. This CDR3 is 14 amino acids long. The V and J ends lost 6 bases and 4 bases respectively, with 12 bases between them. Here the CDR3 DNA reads TGTGCCAGCAGACCCGACGGACGCACCGGGGAGCTGTTTTTT. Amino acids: CASRPDGRTGELFF.

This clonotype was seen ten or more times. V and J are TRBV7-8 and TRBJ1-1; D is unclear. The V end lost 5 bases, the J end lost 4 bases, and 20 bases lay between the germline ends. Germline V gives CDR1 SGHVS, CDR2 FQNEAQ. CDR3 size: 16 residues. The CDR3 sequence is CASSTSRFGEGTEAFF. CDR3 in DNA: TGTGCCAGCAGCACTAGCCGCTTTGGGGAAGGCACTGAAGCTTTCTTT.

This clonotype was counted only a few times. CDR3 nucleotide sequence: TGTGCCATCAGTGAGTCGATTGTTTCAGGGACTACCTACGAGCAGTACTTC. It translates to CAISESIVSGTTYEQYF. The chain uses TRBV10-3 and TRBJ2-7; 7 nucleotides match TRBD2. This CDR3 spans 17 amino acids. Germline V gene lookup returns CDR1 ENHRY and CDR2 SYGVKD. V shed 0 bases, J shed 2 bases, and the junction held 10 bases outside the gene matches.

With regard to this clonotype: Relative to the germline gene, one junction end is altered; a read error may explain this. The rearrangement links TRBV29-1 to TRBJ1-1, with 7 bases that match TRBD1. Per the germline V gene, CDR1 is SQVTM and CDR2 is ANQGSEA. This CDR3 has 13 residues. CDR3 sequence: CSVVTQGGTEACF. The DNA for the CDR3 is TGCAGCGTTGTAACTCAGGGGGGGACTGAAGCTTGCTTT.

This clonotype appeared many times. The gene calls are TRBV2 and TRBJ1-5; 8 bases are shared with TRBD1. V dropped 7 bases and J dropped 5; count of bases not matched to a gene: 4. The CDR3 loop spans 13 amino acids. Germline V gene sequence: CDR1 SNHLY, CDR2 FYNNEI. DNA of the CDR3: TGTGCCAGCACCGGACAGGGTTATCAGCCCCAGCATTTT. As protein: CASTGQGYQPQHF.

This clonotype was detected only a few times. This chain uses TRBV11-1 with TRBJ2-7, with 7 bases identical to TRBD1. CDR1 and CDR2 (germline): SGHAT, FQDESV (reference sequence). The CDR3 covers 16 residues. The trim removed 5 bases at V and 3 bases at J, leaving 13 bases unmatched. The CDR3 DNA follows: TGTGCCAGCAGCCCCGGACAGGCCGTCAACGTCTACGAGCAGTACTTC. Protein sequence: CASSPGQAVNVYEQYF.

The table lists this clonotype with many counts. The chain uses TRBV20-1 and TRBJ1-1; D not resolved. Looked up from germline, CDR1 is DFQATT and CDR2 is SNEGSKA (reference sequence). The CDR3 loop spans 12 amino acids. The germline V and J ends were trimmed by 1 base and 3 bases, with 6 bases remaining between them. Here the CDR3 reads CSARAGYTEAFF. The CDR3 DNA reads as TGCAGTGCTAGAGCCGGCTACACTGAAGCTTTCTTT.

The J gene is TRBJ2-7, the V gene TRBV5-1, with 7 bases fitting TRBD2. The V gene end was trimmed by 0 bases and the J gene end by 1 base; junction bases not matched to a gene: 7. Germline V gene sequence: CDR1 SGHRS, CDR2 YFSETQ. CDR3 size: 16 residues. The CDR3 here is CASSLGDGGRSYEQYF. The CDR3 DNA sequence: TGCGCCAGCAGCTTGGGTGACGGGGGGAGATCCTACGAGCAGTACTTC.

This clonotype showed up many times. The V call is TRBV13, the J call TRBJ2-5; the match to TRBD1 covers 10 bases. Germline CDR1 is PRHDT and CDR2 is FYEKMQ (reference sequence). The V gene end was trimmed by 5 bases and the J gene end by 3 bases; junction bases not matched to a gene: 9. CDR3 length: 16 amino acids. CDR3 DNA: TGTGCCAGCAGCCCCCCCGGGACAGGGGAGGAAGAGACCCAGTACTTC. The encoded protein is CASSPPGTGEEETQYF.

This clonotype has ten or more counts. In DNA, the CDR3 is TGTGCCAGCAGTTACAGCTATGGGGGAAAGGATGGCTACACCTTC. This gives the protein CASSYSYGGKDGYTF. The gene calls are TRBV6-5 and TRBJ1-2, with D possibly TRBD1 on 5 matching bases. Germline CDR1 and CDR2: MNHEY and SVGAGI. The CDR3 has 15 residues. Trimming shortened V by 2 bases and J by 6 bases, and 16 bases separated the two germline ends.

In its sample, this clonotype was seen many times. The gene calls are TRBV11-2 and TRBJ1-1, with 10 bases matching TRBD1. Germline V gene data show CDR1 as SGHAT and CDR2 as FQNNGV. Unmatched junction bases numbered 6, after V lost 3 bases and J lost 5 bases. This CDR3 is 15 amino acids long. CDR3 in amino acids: CASSFPGTGATEAFF. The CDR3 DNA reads TGTGCCAGCAGCTTTCCCGGGACAGGGGCAACTGAAGCTTTCTTT. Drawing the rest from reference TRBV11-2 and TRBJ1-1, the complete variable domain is EAGVAQSPRYKIIEKRQSVAFWCNPISGHATLYWYQQILGQGPKLLIQFQNNGVVDDSQLPKDRFSAERLKGVDSTLKIQPAKLEDSAVYLCASSFPGTGATEAFFGQGTRLTVV.

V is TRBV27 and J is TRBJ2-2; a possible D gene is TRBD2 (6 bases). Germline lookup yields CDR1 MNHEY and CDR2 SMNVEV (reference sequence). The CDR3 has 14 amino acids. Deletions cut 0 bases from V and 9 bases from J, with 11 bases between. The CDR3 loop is CASSLSTRARELFF. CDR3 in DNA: TGTGCCAGCAGTTTATCGACTAGGGCCCGGGAGCTGTTTTTT.

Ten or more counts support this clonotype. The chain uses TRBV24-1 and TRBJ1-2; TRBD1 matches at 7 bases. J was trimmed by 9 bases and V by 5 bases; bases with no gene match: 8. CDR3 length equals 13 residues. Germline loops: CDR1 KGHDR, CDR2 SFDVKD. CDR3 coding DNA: TGTGCCACCAGTGGTCCCGGGACAGATAGCTACACCTTC. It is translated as CATSGPGTDSYTF.

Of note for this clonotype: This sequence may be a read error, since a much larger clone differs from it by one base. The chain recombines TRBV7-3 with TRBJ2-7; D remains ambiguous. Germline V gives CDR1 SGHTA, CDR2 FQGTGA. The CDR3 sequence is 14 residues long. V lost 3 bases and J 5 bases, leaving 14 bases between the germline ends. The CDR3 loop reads CASSFKPGGHEQYV. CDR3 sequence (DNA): TGTGCCAGCAGCTTTAAACCGGGTGGTCACGAGCAGTACGTC.

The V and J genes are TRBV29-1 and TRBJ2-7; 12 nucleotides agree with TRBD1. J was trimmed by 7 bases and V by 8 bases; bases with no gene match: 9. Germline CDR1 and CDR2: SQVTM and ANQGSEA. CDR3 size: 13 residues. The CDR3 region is CSFRDRGRGEQYF. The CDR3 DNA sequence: TGCAGCTTCCGGGACAGGGGGCGCGGTGAGCAGTACTTC.

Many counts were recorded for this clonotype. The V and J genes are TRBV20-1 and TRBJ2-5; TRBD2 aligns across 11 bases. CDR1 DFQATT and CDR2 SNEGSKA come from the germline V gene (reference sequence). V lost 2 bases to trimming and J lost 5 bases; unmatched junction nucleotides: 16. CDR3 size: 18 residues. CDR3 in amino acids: CSARIGIAGGRMEETQYF. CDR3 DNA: TGCAGTGCTAGAATCGGGATAGCGGGGGGGCGGATGGAGGAGACCCAGTACTTC.